Each of the 25 T cell receptor beta chains below was sequenced from the same sample in a study of early T cells in non-severe SARS-CoV-2 infection (dated by TCRdb to about 2021). The library was generated by 5' RACE. Sequenced using a NextSeq 500. TCRdb trimmed the raw reads at Q25, called clones with MiXCR and kept productive beta chains. When rows share a CDR3 protein, they turn into one entry using the most common DNA and genes. For this sample the table gives tens of thousands of distinct CDR3 sequences, of which roughly 10% were detected only once. The ten biggest clones cover 5% to 6.5% of the sample. The sample taken for sequencing was whole blood. The receptors were gathered from an adult who was a healthcare worker with PCR-confirmed SARS-CoV-2 infection or an uninfected control (not recorded which).

The chain uses TRBV7-6 and TRBJ2-7; TRBD1 agrees at 7 bases. The CDR3 runs 15 residues. V dropped 4 bases and J dropped 3; count of bases not matched to a gene: 9. Germline lookup yields CDR1 SGHVS and CDR2 FNYEAQ. The CDR3 DNA is TGTGCCAGCAGCTCATCCGGGACAGCGTACTACGAGCAGTACTTC. This encodes CASSSSGTAYYEQYF.

This clonotype occurred many times. The chain carries TRBV11-3 and TRBJ2-7; TRBD2 matches 13 bases. Germline values: CDR1 SGHNT, CDR2 YENEEA. This CDR3 has 18 residues. V was clipped by 5 bases and J by 5 bases; unmatched bases: 15. CDR3 in amino acids: CASSNLDRWTSGSHEQYF. CDR3 nucleotides: TGTGCCAGCAGCAACCTAGACCGATGGACTAGCGGGAGCCACGAGCAGTACTTC. Drawing the rest from reference TRBV11-3 and TRBJ2-7, the complete variable domain is EAGVVQSPRYKIIEKKQPVAFWCNPISGHNTLYWYLQNLGQGPELLIRYENEEAVDDSQLPKDRFSAERLKGVDSTLKIQPAELGDSAVYLCASSNLDRWTSGSHEQYFGPGTRLTVT.

As regards this clonotype: A single base separates this from a much larger clone, so it may be a read error. The chain combines TRBV7-2 with TRBJ1-6; D gene unclear. The germline V gene has CDR1 SGHTA and CDR2 FQGNSA. There are 13 residues in the CDR3. The CDR3 DNA reads as TGTGCCAGCAGCCCTAGTGCGGATTCACCCCTCTACTTT. The encoded protein is CASSPSADSPLYF.

This clonotype was detected ten times or more. The chain combines TRBV7-3 with TRBJ2-1; D tentatively reads TRBD1 or TRBD2 (5 bases each). Germline V CDR1 and CDR2: SGHTA, FQGTGA. The CDR3 totals 13 residues. The ends were cut back, 1 base at V and 10 bases at J, with 11 bases in the middle. CDR3 sequence reads: CASSLMGEGEQFF. CDR3 nucleotide sequence: TGTGCCAGCAGCTTAATGGGGGAAGGGGAGCAGTTCTTC.

This clonotype showed up many times. The chain employs TRBV2 and TRBJ1-1; 7 bases fit TRBD1. Germline V gives CDR1 SNHLY, CDR2 FYNNEI. The CDR3 has 14 residues. Losses at the gene ends were 4 bases for V and 3 bases for J; bases not matched to a gene: 5. CDR3: CASSADRRYTEAFF. Written as DNA, the CDR3 is TGTGCCAGCAGTGCGGACAGGCGGTACACTGAAGCTTTCTTT.

This rearrangement joins TRBV7-9 to TRBJ2-7; tentative D call: TRBD2 (7 bases). Per the germline V gene, CDR1 is SEHNR and CDR2 is FQNEAQ (reference sequence). V lost 1 base to trimming and J lost 6 bases, with 10 bases between them. This CDR3 comprises 13 residues. CDR3 DNA sequence: TGTGCCAGCAGCTTAGGCGGGGGCGGCGAGCAGTACTTC. Encoded protein: CASSLGGGGEQYF. The full variable domain, its missing parts supplied by reference TRBV7-9 and TRBJ2-7, is DTGVSQNPRHKITKRGQNVTFRCDPISEHNRLYWYRQTLGQGPEFLTYFQNEAQLEKSRLLSDRFSAERPKGSFSTLEIQRTEQGDSAMYLCASSLGGGGEQYFGPGTRLTVT.

This clonotype was picked up many times. The chain joins TRBV11-2 to TRBJ2-1; D perhaps matches TRBD1 (5 bases). The CDR3 is 16 residues long. V dropped 4 bases and J dropped 4 bases, with 17 bases sitting between them. Germline V gene lookup returns CDR1 SGHAT and CDR2 FQNNGV. DNA of the CDR3: TGTGCCAGCAGCTCGCTCCCCCTGACAGCGTACAATGAGCAGTTCTTC. Its translation: CASSSLPLTAYNEQFF.

The chain couples TRBV3-1 to TRBJ2-2; D is unclear. CDR3 length: 13 amino acids. Germline V gives CDR1 LGHDT, CDR2 YNNKEL (reference sequence). V shed 2 bases and J shed 6 bases, with 7 bases lying between them. The CDR3 is CASSQLPAGELFF. CDR3 in DNA: TGTGCCAGCAGCCAACTACCGGCCGGGGAGCTGTTTTTT.

The gene calls are TRBV7-2 and TRBJ2-1; D is unresolved. V shed 6 bases and J shed 5 bases, with 14 bases lying between them. Germline V gene lookup returns CDR1 SGHTA and CDR2 FQGNSA. CDR3 length equals 14 residues. CDR3: CASSRDWSDNEQFF. CDR3 sequence (DNA): TGTGCCAGCAGTCGAGACTGGTCTGACAATGAGCAGTTCTTC.

This clonotype was detected a few times. V is TRBV9 and J is TRBJ2-2; TRBD2 aligns across 8 bases. CDR1 is SGDLS and CDR2 is YYNGEE in the germline V gene. Germline trimming cut 4 bases from V and 4 bases from J; bases unmatched to any gene: 6. The length of the CDR3 is 15 residues. CDR3 nucleotides: TGTGCCAGCAGCCCCGGGGGGGCGGGCACCGGGGAGCTGTTTTTT. It specifies CASSPGGAGTGELFF.

This clonotype showed up just a few times. V is TRBV25-1 and J is TRBJ2-2, with TRBD2 as a possible D gene (6 bases). Deletions cut 1 base from V and 3 bases from J, with 12 bases between. The CDR3 loop spans 16 amino acids. CDR1 and CDR2 (germline): MGHDK, SYGVNS. CDR3 in amino acids: CASSELGGSDTGELFF. CDR3 DNA: TGTGCCAGCAGTGAATTGGGGGGTTCTGACACCGGGGAGCTGTTTTTT. The full variable domain, in which reference TRBV25-1 and TRBJ2-2 provide the parts outside the CDR3, is EADIYQTPRYLVIGTGKKITLECSQTMGHDKMYWYQQDPGMELHLIHYSYGVNSTEKGDLSSESTVSRIRTEHFPLTLESARPSHTSQYLCASSELGGSDTGELFFGEGSRLTVL.

V is TRBV10-3 and J is TRBJ2-1; tentative D call: TRBD2 (5 bases). CDR1 is ENHRY and CDR2 is SYGVKD in the germline V gene. Trimming removed 4 bases from V and 10 bases from J, with 8 bases in between. This CDR3 spans 11 amino acids. CDR3 sequence reads: CAISADWEQFF. CDR3 coding DNA: TGTGCCATCAGTGCGGACTGGGAGCAGTTCTTC.

CDR3 sequence reads: CASTVGPNTGELFF. DNA for the CDR3: TGTGCCAGCACCGTTGGACCAAACACCGGGGAGCTGTTTTTT. V usage is TRBV7-8 and J usage is TRBJ2-2; D is unclear. The CDR3 length is 14 residues. V lost 7 bases and J lost 2, with 11 bases in between. Germline lookup yields CDR1 SGHVS and CDR2 FQNEAQ.

The CDR3 DNA reads TGTGCCAGCAGTCCTTTGAGCCGCGGGATAGATACGCAGTATTTT. Protein: CASSPLSRGIDTQYF. The J gene is TRBJ2-3, the V gene TRBV6-1, with a weak D call TRBD2 (6 bases). The CDR3 extends over 15 amino acids. Deletions cut 5 bases from V and 5 bases from J, with 17 bases between. Germline loops: CDR1 MNHNS, CDR2 SASEGT.

This clonotype was recorded many times. V is TRBV30 and J is TRBJ2-2; 7 bases fit TRBD1. V lost 0 bases, J lost 7 bases, and 11 bases stayed unmatched. CDR3 length: 16 amino acids. Looked up from germline, CDR1 is GTSNPN and CDR2 is SVGIG (reference sequence). The CDR3, as DNA: TGTGCCTGGAGTGTAGTCGCGGACAGGCCAAACGGGGAGCTGTTTTTT. Translating it yields CAWSVVADRPNGELFF.

CDR3 residues: CASSLYGQGVSNQPQHF. The CDR3 nucleotides read TGTGCCAGCAGTTTATATGGCCAGGGGGTTAGCAATCAGCCCCAGCATTTT. The chain uses TRBV28 and TRBJ1-5; 7 bases align to TRBD1. The ends lost 1 base at V and 0 bases at J; junction bases unmatched: 6. The CDR3 is 17 residues long. CDR1 is MDHEN, CDR2 SYDVKM, per germline.

This clonotype was recorded at least ten times. This rearrangement joins TRBV6-1 to TRBJ1-6; D call uncertain. The CDR3 sequence is 14 residues long. Germline V gives CDR1 MNHNS, CDR2 SASEGT. Trimming took off 6 bases at V and 9 bases at J, with 15 bases between the two ends. As DNA, the CDR3 is TGTGCCAGCAGCGCCGGGCCCGCCCTTTCACCCCTCCACTTT. This translates into CASSAGPALSPLHF.

This chain joins TRBV6-2 or TRBV6-3 and TRBJ2-3, with 12 bases aligning to TRBD2. Germline V lookup: CDR1 MNHEY, CDR2 SVGEGT. The length of the CDR3 is 13 residues. J lost 5 bases, V lost 6 bases, and 0 bases had no gene match. CDR3 residues: CASRGLAGDTQYF. As DNA, the CDR3 is TGTGCCAGCAGGGGACTAGCGGGAGATACGCAGTATTTT.

At least ten counts were recorded for this clonotype. This chain connects TRBV3-1 to TRBJ2-5, with 9 bases identical to TRBD2. The CDR3 is 15 amino acids. J was trimmed by 2 bases and V by 7 bases; bases with no gene match: 8. Germline lookup yields CDR1 LGHDT and CDR2 YNNKEL (reference sequence). The CDR3 sequence: CASTSGLAEQETQYF. The CDR3 region has the DNA TGTGCCAGCACCTCGGGACTAGCTGAACAAGAGACCCAGTACTTC.

Concerning this clonotype itself: This may come from a read error, since a much larger clone is one base off. The rearrangement uses TRBV25-1 and TRBJ2-2, with D possibly TRBD1 on 5 matching bases. The ends were cut back, 6 bases at V and 1 base at J, with 15 bases in the middle. CDR3 length: 16 amino acids. Germline-derived CDR1 and CDR2 are MGHDK and SYGVNS. In nucleotides, the CDR3 is TGTGCCAGCAGCAGACAGACCCAATTGAACACCGGGGAGCTGTTTTTT. This translates into CASSRQTQLNTGELFF.

The sample holds many counts of this clonotype. CDR3 in DNA: TGTGCCAGCAGTGAATCCATATACACCGGGGAGCTGTTTTTT. It encodes CASSESIYTGELFF. J is TRBJ2-2 and V is TRBV2; unclear D gene. The CDR3 consists of 14 residues. The V and J ends lost 2 bases and 3 bases respectively, with 7 bases between them. The germline V gene encodes CDR1 SNHLY and CDR2 FYNNEI.

The rearrangement uses TRBV7-9 and TRBJ2-7; TRBD2 aligns across 9 bases. V was pared by 6 bases and J by 6 bases, with 12 bases of the junction left unmatched. Germline assignment: CDR1 SEHNR and CDR2 FQNEAQ (reference sequence). The CDR3 is 15 amino acids. The CDR3 bases are TGTGCCAGCAGAAGGTGGGCGGGAGGGCCCGGCGAGCAGTACTTC. Protein sequence: CASRRWAGGPGEQYF.

The chain uses TRBV29-1 and TRBJ1-2; D is unresolved. CDR1 and CDR2 (germline): SQVTM, ANQGSEA. CDR3 length: 9 amino acids. Trimming left V 2 bases short and J 9 bases short, with 4 bases between. The DNA of the CDR3 is TGCAGCGTTGAACAGAGCTACACCTTC. Amino acid sequence: CSVEQSYTF.

This clonotype showed up just a few times. The genes are TRBV6-5 and TRBJ2-1; either TRBD1 or TRBD2 may fit D (6 bases each). Trimming took off 5 bases at V and 8 bases at J, with 22 bases between the two ends. Germline CDR1 MNHEY, CDR2 SVGAGI. The CDR3 is 16 residues long. The CDR3 loop reads CASSRRLARGGHEQFF. Here the CDR3 DNA reads TGTGCCAGCAGTCGCCGCCTGGCTAGAGGGGGGCATGAGCAGTTCTTC.

In the case of this clonotype: Just one base apart from a much larger clone, this may be a read error. The chain is built from TRBV2 and TRBJ2-5; D is possibly TRBD1 (6 bases). In germline, CDR1 is SNHLY, CDR2 FYNNEI. CDR3 size: 13 residues. V was clipped by 5 bases and J by 7 bases, with 14 bases between them. The chain's CDR3 is CASSTGIWGTQYF. The CDR3, as DNA: TGTGCCAGCAGTACAGGGATTTGGGGGACCCAGTACTTC. The variable domain in full, with the rest retrieved from reference TRBV2 and TRBJ2-5, is EPEVTQTPSHQVTQMGQEVILRCVPISNHLYFYWYRQILGQKVEFLVSFYNNEISEKSEIFDDQFSVERPDGSNFTLKIRSTKLEDSAMYFCASSTGIWGTQYFGPGTRLLVL.